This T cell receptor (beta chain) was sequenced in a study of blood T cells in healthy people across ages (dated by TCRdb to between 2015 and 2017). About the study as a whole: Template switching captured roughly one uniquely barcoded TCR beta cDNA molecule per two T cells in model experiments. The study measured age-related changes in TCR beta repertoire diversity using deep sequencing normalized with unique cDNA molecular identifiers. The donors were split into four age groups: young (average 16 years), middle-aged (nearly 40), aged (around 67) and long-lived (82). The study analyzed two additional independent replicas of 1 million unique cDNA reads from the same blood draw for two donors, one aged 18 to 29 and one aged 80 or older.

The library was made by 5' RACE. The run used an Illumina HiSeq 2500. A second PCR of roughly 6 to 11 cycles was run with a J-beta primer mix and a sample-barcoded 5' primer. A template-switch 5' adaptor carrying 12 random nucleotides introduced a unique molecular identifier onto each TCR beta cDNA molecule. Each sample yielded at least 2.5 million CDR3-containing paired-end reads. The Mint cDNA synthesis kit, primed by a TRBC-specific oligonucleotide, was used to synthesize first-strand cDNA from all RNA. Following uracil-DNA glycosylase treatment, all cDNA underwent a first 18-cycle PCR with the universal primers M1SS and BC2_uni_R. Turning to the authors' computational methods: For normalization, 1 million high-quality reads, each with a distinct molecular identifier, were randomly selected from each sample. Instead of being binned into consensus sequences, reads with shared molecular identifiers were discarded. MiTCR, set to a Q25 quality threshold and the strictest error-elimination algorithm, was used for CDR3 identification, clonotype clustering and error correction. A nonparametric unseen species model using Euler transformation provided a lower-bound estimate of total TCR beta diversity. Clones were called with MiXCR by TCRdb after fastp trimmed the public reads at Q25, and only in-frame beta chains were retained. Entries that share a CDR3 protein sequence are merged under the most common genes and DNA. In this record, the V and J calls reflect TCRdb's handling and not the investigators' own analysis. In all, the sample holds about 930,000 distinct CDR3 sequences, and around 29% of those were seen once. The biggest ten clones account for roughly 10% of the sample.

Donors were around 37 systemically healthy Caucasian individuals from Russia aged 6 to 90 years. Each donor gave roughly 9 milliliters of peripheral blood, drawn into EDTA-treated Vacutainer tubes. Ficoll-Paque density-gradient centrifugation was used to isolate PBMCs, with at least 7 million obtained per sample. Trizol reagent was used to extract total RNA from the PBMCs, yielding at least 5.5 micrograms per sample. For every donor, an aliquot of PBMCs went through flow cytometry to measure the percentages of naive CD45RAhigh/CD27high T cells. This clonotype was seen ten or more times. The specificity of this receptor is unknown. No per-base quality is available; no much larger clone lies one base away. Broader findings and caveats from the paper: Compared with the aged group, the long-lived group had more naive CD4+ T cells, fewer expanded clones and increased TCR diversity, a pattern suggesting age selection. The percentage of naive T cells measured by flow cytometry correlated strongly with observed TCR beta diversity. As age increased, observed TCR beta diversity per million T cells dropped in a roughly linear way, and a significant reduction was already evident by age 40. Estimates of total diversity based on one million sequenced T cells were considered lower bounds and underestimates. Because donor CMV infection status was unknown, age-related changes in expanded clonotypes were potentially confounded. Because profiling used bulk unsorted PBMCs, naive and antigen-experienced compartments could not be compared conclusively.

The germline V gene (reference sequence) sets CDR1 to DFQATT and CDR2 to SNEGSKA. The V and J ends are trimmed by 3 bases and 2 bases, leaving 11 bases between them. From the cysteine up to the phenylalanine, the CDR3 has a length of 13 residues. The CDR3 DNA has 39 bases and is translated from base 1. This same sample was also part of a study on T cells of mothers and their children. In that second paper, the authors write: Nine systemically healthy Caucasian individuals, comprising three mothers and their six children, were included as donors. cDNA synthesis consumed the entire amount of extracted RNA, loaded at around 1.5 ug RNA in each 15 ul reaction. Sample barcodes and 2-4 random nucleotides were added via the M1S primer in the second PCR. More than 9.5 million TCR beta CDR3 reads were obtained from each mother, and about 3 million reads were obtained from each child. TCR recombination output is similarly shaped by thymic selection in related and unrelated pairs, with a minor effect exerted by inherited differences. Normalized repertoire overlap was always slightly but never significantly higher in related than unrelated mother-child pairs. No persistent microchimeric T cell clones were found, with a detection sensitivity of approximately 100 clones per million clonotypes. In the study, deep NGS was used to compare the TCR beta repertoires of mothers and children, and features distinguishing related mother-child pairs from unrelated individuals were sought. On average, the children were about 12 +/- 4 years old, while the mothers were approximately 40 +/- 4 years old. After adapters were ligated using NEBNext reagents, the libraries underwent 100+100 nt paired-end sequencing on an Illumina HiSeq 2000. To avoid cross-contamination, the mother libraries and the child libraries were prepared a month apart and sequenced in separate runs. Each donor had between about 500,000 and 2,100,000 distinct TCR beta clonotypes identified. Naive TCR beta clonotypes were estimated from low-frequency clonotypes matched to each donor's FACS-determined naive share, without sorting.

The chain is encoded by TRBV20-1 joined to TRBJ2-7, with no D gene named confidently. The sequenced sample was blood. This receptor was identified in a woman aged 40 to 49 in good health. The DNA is TGCAGTGCTAGTCCCAGAGATACCTACGAGCAGTACTTC. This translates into CSASPRDTYEQYF.